Presented here are 21 T cell receptor beta chains from one specimen sequenced in a study of T cell repertoires in cytomegalovirus infection. These receptors lack a known antigen. MiXCR, run by TCRdb on the reads, gives a single entry per CDR3 protein. Here the sample spans some 800,000 distinct CDR3 sequences, 30% to 35% being singletons. Material: cultured CD8+ T cells from PBMCs, obtained from culture after CMV antigen stimulation. Receptors originate from a human donor in good health (CMV status not recorded). Some clones in this sample may be carry-over from other donors' samples.

Only a few counts were recorded for this clonotype. J is TRBJ2-7 and V is TRBV5-1; 7 bases map to TRBD2. CDR3 length equals 16 residues. Germline V lookup: CDR1 SGHRS, CDR2 YFSETQ. V was pared by 4 bases and J by 3 bases, with 13 bases of the junction left unmatched. The CDR3 here is CASSGGGGTENYEQYF. The CDR3 nucleotides are TGCGCCAGCAGCGGTGGGGGAGGGACCGAAAACTACGAGCAGTACTTC.

This clonotype turned up a few times. The rearrangement links TRBV14 to TRBJ1-2, with 7 bases lining up with TRBD1. This CDR3 spans 15 amino acids. Losses at the gene ends were 2 bases for V and 2 bases for J; bases not matched to a gene: 5. CDR1 SGHDN and CDR2 FVKESK come from the germline V gene. The CDR3 reads CASSQTGVANYGYTF. CDR3 sequence (DNA): TGTGCCAGCAGCCAAACAGGGGTAGCAAACTATGGCTACACCTTC.

The chain recombines TRBV7-9 with TRBJ1-5; no definite D call. CDR1 is SEHNR and CDR2 is FQNEAQ in the germline V gene (reference sequence). Trimming took off 6 bases at V and 7 bases at J, with 16 bases between the two ends. CDR3 length: 14 residues. The CDR3 loop is CASRPPGTGQPQHF. The CDR3, as DNA: TGTGCCAGCAGGCCACCGGGAACTGGGCAGCCCCAGCATTTT.

The gene calls are TRBV27 and TRBJ2-5; D assignment may be TRBD1 or TRBD2 (6 bases each). Germline V gene data show CDR1 as MNHEY and CDR2 as SMNVEV (reference sequence). V lost 5 bases and J lost 4, with 17 bases in between. This CDR3 contains 15 residues. The CDR3 DNA reads as TGTGCCAGCAGTCGGAGGGGGGCCCGGGCAGAGACCCAGTACTTC. Encoded protein: CASSRRGARAETQYF.

The gene calls are TRBV28 and TRBJ2-5; tentatively, D is TRBD1 or TRBD2 (5 bases each). The CDR3 contains 14 residues. The germline gives CDR1 MDHEN, CDR2 SYDVKM. Trimming took off 0 bases at V and 5 bases at J, with 10 bases between the two ends. The CDR3 reads CASSLWGVRETQYF. CDR3 nucleotides: TGTGCCAGCAGTTTATGGGGGGTCCGGGAGACCCAGTACTTC.

This clonotype was observed a few times. The chain combines TRBV6-2 or TRBV6-3 with TRBJ1-1, with unresolved D. The length of the CDR3 is 16 residues. V was cut by 0 bases and J by 3 bases, with 14 bases left in between. Germline CDR1 reads MNHEY; CDR2 reads SVGEGT. CDR3 residues: CASSYSIPRRDTEAFF. In DNA form, the CDR3 reads TGTGCCAGCAGTTACTCGATACCCCGGCGGGACACTGAAGCTTTCTTT.

This clonotype was observed a handful of times. The rearrangement joins TRBV10-3 to TRBJ2-2; no reliable D call. The V end lost 2 bases, the J end lost 8 bases, and 3 bases lay between the germline ends. Germline CDR1 and CDR2: ENHRY and SYGVKD. The CDR3 loop spans 11 amino acids. CDR3 coding DNA: TGTGCCATCAGTGAGATTGGGGAGCTGTTTTTT. Protein: CAISEIGELFF.

The gene calls are TRBV10-3 and TRBJ2-7, with TRBD1 identical over 10 bases. The CDR3 has 13 residues. Trimming took 10 bases from V and 2 from J; bases not matched to a gene: 5. Per the germline V gene, CDR1 is ENHRY and CDR2 is SYGVKD. The DNA for the CDR3 is TGTGCCACCTGGACAGGGGGGGCCTACGAGCAGTACTTC. Its translation is CATWTGGAYEQYF.

The chain is built from TRBV19 and TRBJ1-5, with 9 bases matching TRBD1. This CDR3 contains 17 residues. Germline lookup yields CDR1 LNHDA and CDR2 SQIVND (reference sequence). Losses at the gene ends were 7 bases for V and 5 bases for J; bases not matched to a gene: 15. The CDR3: CASTPKGQGHLDQPQHF. CDR3 in DNA: TGTGCCAGTACCCCAAAGGGACAGGGACACCTTGATCAGCCCCAGCATTTT.

This clonotype has just a few counts. V gene TRBV7-9 combines with J gene TRBJ1-4, with D maybe TRBD1 (6 bases). Germline V CDR1 and CDR2: SEHNR, FQNEAQ (reference sequence). V dropped 5 bases and J dropped 6 bases, with 10 bases sitting between them. There are 13 residues in the CDR3. The CDR3 loop reads CASSPEGDEKLFF. As DNA, the CDR3 is TGTGCCAGCAGCCCAGAGGGGGATGAAAAACTGTTTTTT.

This clonotype has just a few counts. The chain carries TRBV6-1 and TRBJ1-1; D is ambiguous. The germline gives CDR1 MNHNS, CDR2 SASEGT. The V gene lost 2 bases and the J gene lost 3 bases, with 13 bases spanning the gap. The length of the CDR3 is 15 residues. CDR3 sequence: CASSENLYRDTEAFF. The CDR3, as DNA: TGTGCCAGCAGTGAAAACCTCTACCGAGACACTGAAGCTTTCTTT.

This clonotype has ten or more counts. The V call is TRBV7-2, the J call TRBJ2-7; 8 bases are shared with TRBD2. Germline trimming cut 1 base from V and 1 base from J; bases unmatched to any gene: 3. The V gene's germline CDR1 is SGHTA and CDR2 FQGNSA. This CDR3 is built from 15 residues. In DNA form, the CDR3 reads TGTGCCAGCAGCTTAGGGCGGGGGGAATCCTACGAGCAGTACGTC. It encodes CASSLGRGESYEQYV.

Many counts were recorded for this clonotype. The chain couples TRBV7-6 to TRBJ2-1, with 8 positions matching TRBD2. CDR1 SGHVS and CDR2 FNYEAQ come from the germline V gene. The CDR3 has 15 amino acids. Trimming took 6 bases from V and 7 from J; bases not matched to a gene: 11. The CDR3 region is CASSPLAGRGNEQFF. The CDR3, as DNA: TGTGCCAGCAGTCCCTTAGCGGGGCGAGGAAATGAGCAGTTCTTC.

Of note for this clonotype: One junction end disagrees with the germline gene, perhaps due to a read error. V gene TRBV6-1 combines with J gene TRBJ1-6; TRBD1 matches 7 bases. The CDR3 extends over 16 amino acids. CDR1 MNHNS and CDR2 SASEGT come from the germline V gene. This chain's CDR3 is CASRPQGSYYNSPLYF. The CDR3 DNA follows: TGTGCCAGCAGACCACAGGGGTCTTACTATAATTCACCCCTCTACTTT.

The V gene is TRBV15, the J gene TRBJ2-5; either TRBD1 or TRBD2 may supply D (5 bases each). Per germline, CDR1 LNHNV and CDR2 YYDKDF (reference sequence). There are 13 residues in the CDR3. The V end lost 5 bases, the J end lost 3 bases, and 10 bases lay between the germline ends. The CDR3 loop is CATSGGRKETQYF. In nucleotides, the CDR3 is TGTGCCACCAGCGGGGGACGGAAAGAGACCCAGTACTTC.

The chain combines TRBV29-1 with TRBJ2-1; no clear D. This CDR3 is built from 13 residues. V gave up 0 bases and J gave up 3 bases, with 6 bases separating them. Per the germline V gene, CDR1 is SQVTM and CDR2 is ANQGSEA. CDR3 sequence: CSVEDSNYNEQFF. The DNA for the CDR3 is TGCAGCGTTGAAGACTCAAACTACAATGAGCAGTTCTTC.

The rearrangement links TRBV28 to TRBJ2-6, with D possibly TRBD1 on 5 matching bases. Trimming shortened V by 5 bases and J by 2 bases, and 10 bases separated the two germline ends. The germline V gene has CDR1 MDHEN and CDR2 SYDVKM. This CDR3 has 15 residues. The CDR3 is CASSQIQAGANVLTF. CDR3 DNA: TGTGCCAGCAGTCAAATACAGGCTGGGGCCAACGTCCTGACTTTC.

The chain joins TRBV14 to TRBJ2-7; D is unclear. V gave up 1 base and J gave up 3 bases, with 13 bases separating them. Germline lookup yields CDR1 SGHDN and CDR2 FVKESK. The CDR3 runs 15 residues. CDR3 loop: CASSQGAGGNYEQYV. The CDR3 region has the DNA TGTGCCAGCAGCCAAGGCGCCGGCGGCAACTACGAGCAGTACGTC.

The gene calls are TRBV19 and TRBJ1-1; D gene unclear. CDR3 length: 15 amino acids. CDR1 LNHDA and CDR2 SQIVND come from the germline V gene (reference sequence). V was pared by 0 bases and J by 7 bases, with 15 bases between. CDR3 in amino acids: CASSIDFRGYSEAFF. DNA of the CDR3: TGTGCCAGTAGTATAGATTTTAGAGGGTATAGTGAAGCTTTCTTT. Complete variable domain (other parts from reference TRBV19 and TRBJ1-1): DGGITQSPKYLFRKEGQNVTLSCEQNLNHDAMYWYRQDPGQGLRLIYYSQIVNDFQKGDIAEGYSVSREKKESFPLTVTSAQKNPTAFYLCASSIDFRGYSEAFFGQGTRLTVV.

V usage is TRBV28 and J usage is TRBJ2-5; possibly TRBD2 for D (5 bases). Deletions cut 2 bases from V and 3 bases from J, with 10 bases between. This CDR3 spans 14 amino acids. Germline loops: CDR1 MDHEN, CDR2 SYDVKM. Here the CDR3 DNA reads TGTGCCAGCAGTTTAGCGGGCAGTGAAGAGACCCAGTACTTC. Its translation is CASSLAGSEETQYF. Based on the CDR3 plus reference TRBV28 and TRBJ2-5, the full variable domain is DVKVTQSSRYLVKRTGEKVFLECVQDMDHENMFWYRQDPGLGLRLIYFSYDVKMKEKGDIPEGYSVSREKKERFSLILESASTNQTSMYLCASSLAGSEETQYFGPGTRLLVL.

This clonotype was seen more than once but under ten times. The genes are TRBV5-4 and TRBJ2-7, with 11 bases aligning to TRBD1. This CDR3 region has 15 residues. V lost 5 bases and J lost 7; bases outside the gene matches: 11. From germline, CDR1 is SGHNT and CDR2 YYREEE (reference sequence). In nucleotides, the CDR3 is TGTGCCAGCAGGGGAGGGACAGGGGGGGTTGGTGAGCAGTACGTC. Protein: CASRGGTGGVGEQYV.